Sequencing of this T cell receptor (beta chain) was carried out in a study of identical twins. General study results and limits: Whereas memory repertoires showed no such difference, abundant cord blood beta clonotypes carried fewer insertions.

TCRdb redid the calling of the 5' RACE reads with MiXCR, one entry per CDR3 protein. This table holds some 1,600,000 distinct CDR3 sequences, about 32% found once. About this clonotype itself: The antigen remains undetermined.

Looked up from germline, CDR1 is ENHRY and CDR2 is SYGVKD. With 7 bases removed from V and 1 base from J, the gap between germline ends came to 8 bases. CDR3 length: 13 residues. The source of this sequence is a newborn girl in good health. This chain connects TRBV10-3 to TRBJ2-1; a possible D gene is TRBD2 (6 bases). Sequencing input: cord blood. CDR3 sequence reads: CAITSASYNEQFF. CDR3 sequence (DNA): TGTGCCATCACTAGCGCTTCCTACAATGAGCAGTTCTTC.